The entry below gives a single T cell receptor beta chain sequence along with its context. Germline V lookup: CDR1 SGHDT, CDR2 YYEEEE. V was clipped by 4 bases and J by 2 bases; unmatched bases: 0. The CDR3 sequence is 13 residues long. Clones were sequenced by immunoSEQ multiplex PCR, and TCRdb holds only the in-frame ones, with some missing. This sample has 55,000 to 70,000 clones, with 92% found just once. These data are taken from a study of OX40 agonist ivuxolimab in advanced cancers. This specimen consisted of CD4+ or CD8+ T cells sorted from blood, obtained in a trial of the OX40 agonist ivuxolimab. The receptor's source is an adult with an advanced solid tumor such as melanoma, head and neck, liver or kidney cancer. This sequence joins TRBV5-6 and TRBJ2-7; 10 bases are a match to TRBD2. CDR3 region: CASSSGGAYEQYF. CDR3 DNA sequence: TGTGCCAGCAGCAGCGGGGGGGCCTACGAGCAGTACTTC.